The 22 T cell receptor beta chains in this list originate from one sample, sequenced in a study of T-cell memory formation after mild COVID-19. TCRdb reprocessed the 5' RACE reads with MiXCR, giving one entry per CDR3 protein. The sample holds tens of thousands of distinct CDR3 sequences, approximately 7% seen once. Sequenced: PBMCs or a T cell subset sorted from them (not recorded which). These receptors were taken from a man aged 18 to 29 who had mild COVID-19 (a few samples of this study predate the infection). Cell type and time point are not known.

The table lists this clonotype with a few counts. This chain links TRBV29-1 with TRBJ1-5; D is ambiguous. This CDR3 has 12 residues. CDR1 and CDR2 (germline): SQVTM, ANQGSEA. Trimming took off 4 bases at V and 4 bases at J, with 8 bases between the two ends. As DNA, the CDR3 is TGCAGCGTTGTATCCGGGAATCAGCCCCAGCATTTT. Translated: CSVVSGNQPQHF.

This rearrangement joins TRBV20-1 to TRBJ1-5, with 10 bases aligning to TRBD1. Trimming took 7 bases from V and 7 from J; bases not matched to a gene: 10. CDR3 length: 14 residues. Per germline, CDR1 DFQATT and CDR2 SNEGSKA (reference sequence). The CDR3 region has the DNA TGCAGTGTTGCCGGGACAGGGGTCCGACAGCCCCAGCATTTT. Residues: CSVAGTGVRQPQHF.

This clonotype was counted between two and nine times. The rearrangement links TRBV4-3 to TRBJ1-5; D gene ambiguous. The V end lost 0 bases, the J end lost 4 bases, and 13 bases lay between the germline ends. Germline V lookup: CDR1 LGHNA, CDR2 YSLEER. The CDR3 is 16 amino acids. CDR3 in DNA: TGCGCCAGCAGCCAAGATCGCGGCCGGGGAAATCAGCCCCAGCATTTT. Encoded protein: CASSQDRGRGNQPQHF.

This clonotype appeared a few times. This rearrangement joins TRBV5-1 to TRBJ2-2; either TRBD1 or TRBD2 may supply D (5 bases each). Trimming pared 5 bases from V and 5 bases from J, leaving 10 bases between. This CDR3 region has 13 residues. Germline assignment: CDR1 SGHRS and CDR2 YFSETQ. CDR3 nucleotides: TGCGCCAGCAGTCGGGACGGTACCGGGGAGCTGTTTTTT. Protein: CASSRDGTGELFF. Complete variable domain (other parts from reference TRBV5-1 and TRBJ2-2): KAGVTQTPRYLIKTRGQQVTLSCSPISGHRSVSWYQQTPGQGLQFLFEYFSETQRNKGNFPGRFSGRQFSNSRSEMNVSTLELGDSALYLCASSRDGTGELFFGEGSRLTVL.

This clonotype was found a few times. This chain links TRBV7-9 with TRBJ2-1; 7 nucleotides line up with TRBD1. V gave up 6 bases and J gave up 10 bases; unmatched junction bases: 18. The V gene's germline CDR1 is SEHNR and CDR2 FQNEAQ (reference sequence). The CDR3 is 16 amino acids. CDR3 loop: CASSPPGDRVAREQFF. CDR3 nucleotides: TGTGCCAGCAGTCCCCCCGGGGACAGAGTCGCTCGGGAGCAGTTCTTC.

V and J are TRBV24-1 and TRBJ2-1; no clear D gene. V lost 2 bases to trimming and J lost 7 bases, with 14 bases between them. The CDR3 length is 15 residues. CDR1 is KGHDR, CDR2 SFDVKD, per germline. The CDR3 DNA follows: TGTGCCACCAGTGATTCCCCGAGCAGAGCAAATGAGCAGTTCTTC. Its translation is CATSDSPSRANEQFF.

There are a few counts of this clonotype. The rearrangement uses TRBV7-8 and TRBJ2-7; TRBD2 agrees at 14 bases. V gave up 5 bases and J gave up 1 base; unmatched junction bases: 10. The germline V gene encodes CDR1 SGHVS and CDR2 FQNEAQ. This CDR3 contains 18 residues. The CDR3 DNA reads TGTGCCAGCAGCCCTCCCGGGACTAGCGGGGGAGGATCCTACGAGCAGTACTTC. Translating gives CASSPPGTSGGGSYEQYF.

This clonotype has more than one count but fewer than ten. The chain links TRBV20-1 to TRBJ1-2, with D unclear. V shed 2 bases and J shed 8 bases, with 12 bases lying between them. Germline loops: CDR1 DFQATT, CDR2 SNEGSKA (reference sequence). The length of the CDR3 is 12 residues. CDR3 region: CSARTDNWGYTF. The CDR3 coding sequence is TGCAGTGCTAGAACTGACAATTGGGGCTACACCTTC.

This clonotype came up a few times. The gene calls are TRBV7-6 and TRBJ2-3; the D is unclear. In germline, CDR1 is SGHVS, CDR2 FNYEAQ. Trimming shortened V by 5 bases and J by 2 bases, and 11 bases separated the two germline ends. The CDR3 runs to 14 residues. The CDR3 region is CASSLSADTDTQYF. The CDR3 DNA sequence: TGTGCCAGCAGCCTATCTGCAGACACAGATACGCAGTATTTT.

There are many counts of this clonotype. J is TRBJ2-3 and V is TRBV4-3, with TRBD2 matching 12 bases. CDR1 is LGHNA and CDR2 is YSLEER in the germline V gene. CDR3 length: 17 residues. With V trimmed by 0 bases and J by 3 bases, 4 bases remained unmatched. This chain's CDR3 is CASSQEWLAGGTDTQYF. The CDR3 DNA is TGCGCCAGCAGCCAAGAGTGGCTAGCGGGGGGGACAGATACGCAGTATTTT.

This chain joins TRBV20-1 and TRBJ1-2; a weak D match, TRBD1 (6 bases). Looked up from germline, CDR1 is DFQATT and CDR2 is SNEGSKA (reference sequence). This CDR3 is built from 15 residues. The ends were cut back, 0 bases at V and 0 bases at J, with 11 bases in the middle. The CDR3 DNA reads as TGCAGTGCTAGAGATAGTAGGACAGCTAACTATGGCTACACCTTC. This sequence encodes CSARDSRTANYGYTF.

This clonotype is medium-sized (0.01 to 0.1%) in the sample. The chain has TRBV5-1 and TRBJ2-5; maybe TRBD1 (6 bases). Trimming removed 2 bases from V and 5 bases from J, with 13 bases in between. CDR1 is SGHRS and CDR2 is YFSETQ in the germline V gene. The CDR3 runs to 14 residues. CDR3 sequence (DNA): TGCGCCAGCAGCTTACTGGGGGCGTTGGAGACCCAGTACTTC. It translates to CASSLLGALETQYF.

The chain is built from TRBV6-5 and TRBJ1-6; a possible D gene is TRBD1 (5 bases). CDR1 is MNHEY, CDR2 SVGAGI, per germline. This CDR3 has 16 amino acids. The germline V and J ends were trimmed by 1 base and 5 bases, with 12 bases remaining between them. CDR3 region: CASSYFRGSDNSPLHF. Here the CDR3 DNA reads TGTGCCAGCAGTTACTTTCGGGGGTCGGATAATTCACCCCTCCACTTT.

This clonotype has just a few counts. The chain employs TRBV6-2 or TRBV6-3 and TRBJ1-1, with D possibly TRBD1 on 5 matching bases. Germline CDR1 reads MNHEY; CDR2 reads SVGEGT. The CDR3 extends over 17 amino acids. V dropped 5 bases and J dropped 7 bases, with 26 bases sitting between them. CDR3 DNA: TGTGCCAGCAGTAATATGGACGTAGGGGAAAGTGTCGGTGAAGCTTTCTTT. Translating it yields CASSNMDVGESVGEAFF.

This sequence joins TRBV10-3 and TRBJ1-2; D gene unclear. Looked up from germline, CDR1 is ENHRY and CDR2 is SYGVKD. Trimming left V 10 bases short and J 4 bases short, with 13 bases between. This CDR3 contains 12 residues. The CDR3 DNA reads TGTGCCAGCAGCCAGACTTCCTATGGCTACACCTTC. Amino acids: CASSQTSYGYTF.

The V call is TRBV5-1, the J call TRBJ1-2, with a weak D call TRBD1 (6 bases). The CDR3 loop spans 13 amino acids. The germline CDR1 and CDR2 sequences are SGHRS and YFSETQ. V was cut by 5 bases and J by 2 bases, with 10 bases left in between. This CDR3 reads CASRPDRNYGYTF. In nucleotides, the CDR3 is TGCGCCAGCAGACCGGACAGAAACTATGGCTACACCTTC.

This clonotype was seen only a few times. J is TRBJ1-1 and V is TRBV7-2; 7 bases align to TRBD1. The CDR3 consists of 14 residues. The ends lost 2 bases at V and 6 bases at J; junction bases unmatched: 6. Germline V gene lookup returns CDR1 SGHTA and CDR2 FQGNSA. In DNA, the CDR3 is TGTGCCAGCAGCTTACGCAGGGGGGTCCCTGAAGCTTTCTTT. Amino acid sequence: CASSLRRGVPEAFF.

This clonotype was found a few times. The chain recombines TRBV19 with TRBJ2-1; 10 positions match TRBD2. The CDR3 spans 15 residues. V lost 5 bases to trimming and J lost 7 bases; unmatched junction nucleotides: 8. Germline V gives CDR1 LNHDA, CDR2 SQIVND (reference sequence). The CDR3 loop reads CASSPQRGGSNEQFF. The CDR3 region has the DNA TGTGCCAGTAGTCCCCAGCGGGGGGGCTCAAATGAGCAGTTCTTC.

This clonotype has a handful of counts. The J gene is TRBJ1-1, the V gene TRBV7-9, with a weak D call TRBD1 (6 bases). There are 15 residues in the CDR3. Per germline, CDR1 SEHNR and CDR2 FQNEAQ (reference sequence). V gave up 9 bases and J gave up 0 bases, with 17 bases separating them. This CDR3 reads CASETGSGMNTEAFF. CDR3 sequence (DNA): TGTGCCAGTGAAACAGGGAGCGGCATGAACACTGAAGCTTTCTTT.

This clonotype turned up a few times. This chain's CDR3 is CASTLSRAEAYGYTF. The CDR3 DNA follows: TGTGCCAGCACCTTGAGTCGGGCGGAGGCCTATGGCTACACCTTC. The V call is TRBV2, the J call TRBJ1-2, with D unresolved. Looked up from germline, CDR1 is SNHLY and CDR2 is FYNNEI. The ends were cut back, 7 bases at V and 4 bases at J, with 19 bases in the middle. The CDR3 loop spans 15 amino acids.

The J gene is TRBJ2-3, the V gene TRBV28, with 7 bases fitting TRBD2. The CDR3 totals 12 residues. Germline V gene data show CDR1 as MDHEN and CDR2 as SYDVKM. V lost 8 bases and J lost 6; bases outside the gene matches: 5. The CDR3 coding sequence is TGTGCCAGCGGCCCGGGGGGTGATACGCAGTATTTT. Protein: CASGPGGDTQYF. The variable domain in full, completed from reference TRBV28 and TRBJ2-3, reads DVKVTQSSRYLVKRTGEKVFLECVQDMDHENMFWYRQDPGLGLRLIYFSYDVKMKEKGDIPEGYSVSREKKERFSLILESASTNQTSMYLCASGPGGDTQYFGPGTRLTVL.

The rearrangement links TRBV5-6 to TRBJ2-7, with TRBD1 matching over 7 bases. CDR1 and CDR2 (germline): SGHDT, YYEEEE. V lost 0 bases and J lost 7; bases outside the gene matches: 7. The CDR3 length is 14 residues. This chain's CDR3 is CASSLEGTTGEQYF. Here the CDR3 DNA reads TGTGCCAGCAGCTTGGAGGGGACGACAGGGGAGCAGTACTTC.